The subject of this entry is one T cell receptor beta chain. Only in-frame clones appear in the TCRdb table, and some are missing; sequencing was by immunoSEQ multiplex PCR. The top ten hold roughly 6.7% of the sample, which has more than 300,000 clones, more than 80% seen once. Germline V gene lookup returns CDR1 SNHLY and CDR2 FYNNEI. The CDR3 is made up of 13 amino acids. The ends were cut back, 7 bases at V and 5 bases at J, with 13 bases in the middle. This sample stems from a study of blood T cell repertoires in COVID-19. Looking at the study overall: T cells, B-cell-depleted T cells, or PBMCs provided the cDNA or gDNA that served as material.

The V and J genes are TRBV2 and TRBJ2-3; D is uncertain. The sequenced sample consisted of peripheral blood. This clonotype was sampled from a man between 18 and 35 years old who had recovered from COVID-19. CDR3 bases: TGTGCCAGCAAGTATTCAGGTCAAGATACGCAGTATTTT. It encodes CASKYSGQDTQYF.